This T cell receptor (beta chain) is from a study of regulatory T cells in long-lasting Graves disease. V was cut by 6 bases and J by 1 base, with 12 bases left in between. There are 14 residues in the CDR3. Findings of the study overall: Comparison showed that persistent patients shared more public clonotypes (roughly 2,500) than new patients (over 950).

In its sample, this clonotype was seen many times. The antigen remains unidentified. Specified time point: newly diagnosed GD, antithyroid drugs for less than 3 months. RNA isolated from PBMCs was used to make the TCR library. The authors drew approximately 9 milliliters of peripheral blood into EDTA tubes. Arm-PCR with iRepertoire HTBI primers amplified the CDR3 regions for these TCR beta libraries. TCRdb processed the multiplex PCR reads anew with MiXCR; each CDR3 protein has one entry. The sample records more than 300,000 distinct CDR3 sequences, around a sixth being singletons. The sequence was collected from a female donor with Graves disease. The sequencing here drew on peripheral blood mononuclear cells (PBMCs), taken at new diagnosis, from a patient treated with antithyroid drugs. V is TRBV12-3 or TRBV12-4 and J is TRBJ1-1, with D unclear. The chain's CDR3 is CASRPDGENTEAFF. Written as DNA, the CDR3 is TGTGCCAGCAGACCCGACGGGGAGAACACTGAAGCTTTCTTT.